This T cell receptor (beta chain) was found in a study of OX40 agonist ivuxolimab in advanced cancers. Whole-study context: Patients were dosed intravenously with ivuxolimab at 0.01 to 10 mg/kg every 2 weeks. Patients enrolled in dose escalation were diagnosed with hepatocellular carcinoma, melanoma, renal cell or head and neck cancer. Study-level findings and limits: There was clonal expansion of CD4+ and CD8+ blood T cells by week 6 at 0.1 to 3.0 mg/kg.

TCRdb's table, derived via immunoSEQ multiplex PCR, lists solely in-frame clones and lacks some. The sample includes about 45,000 clones, 90% to 95% of them seen just once. A remark on this clone: Antigen: not known.

Sampling of blood occurred at baseline, cycle 4 day 1, and cycle 7 day 1. CDR1 and CDR2 (germline): SNHLY, FYNNEI. V was cut by 6 bases and J by 3 bases, with 12 bases left in between. The CDR3 covers 13 residues. This TCR was recovered from an adult with an advanced solid tumor such as melanoma, head and neck, liver or kidney cancer. V and J are TRBV2 and TRBJ2-7, with D perhaps TRBD2 (5 bases). This material consisted of CD4+ or CD8+ T cells sorted from blood, taken in a trial of the OX40 agonist ivuxolimab. In nucleotides, the CDR3 is TGTGCCAGCAGCGCCGGAGGTGTCTACGAGCAGTACTTC. Translation: CASSAGGVYEQYF.